The source of this T cell receptor (beta chain) is a study of spatial heterogeneity in lung cancer. Across the study: Beta-chain sequences were consistently detected more often than alpha-chain sequences.

Judged by abundance, this clonotype is medium-sized. V lost 6 bases to trimming and J lost 6 bases, with 9 bases between them. From germline, CDR1 is SQVTM and CDR2 ANQGSEA. The CDR3 totals 11 residues. TCR cDNA molecules were tagged individually, and each one carried a unique molecular identifier. TCRdb analysed the 5' RACE reads with MiXCR anew, one entry per CDR3 protein. The table includes approximately 10,000 distinct CDR3 sequences, around 5.8% detected once. Time point specified: sample taken at primary tumor resection. The donors, around 72 patients with untreated early-stage non-small cell lung cancer, provided the samples. Unsorted whole RNA of tumor, nontumor lung or frozen PBMC was sequenced.

The receptor was isolated from a male donor with early-stage non-small cell lung cancer. Specimen: normal lung tissue next to the tumor, collected at surgery. This sequence joins TRBV29-1 and TRBJ2-1, with no clear D. The CDR3 DNA sequence: TGCAGCGTATCACGCCTCAATGAGCAGTTCTTC. It yields the protein CSVSRLNEQFF.